This is a list of T cell receptor beta chains from one sample in a study of CD8+ T cells in alopecia areata. Generated by immunoSEQ multiplex PCR, the TCRdb table keeps only in-frame clones and is missing some. The data hold about 210,000 clones, with more than 45% observed a single time. Sequencing was performed on CD4+ T cells sorted from blood, taken at week 4, from a patient treated with tofacitinib. These receptors originate from a human donor with alopecia areata. Both conserved end residues are part of each CDR3. A D gene is named only where the DNA matches it firmly.

d_gene | len | v_gene | CDR3aa
NA | 13 | TRBV29-1 | CSVADKGFTEAFF
NA | 13 | TRBV2 | CASRWRADYEQYF
NA | 13 | TRBV2 | CASSRTLAYEQYF
NA | 16 | TRBV6-6 | CASSYTDSTGANVLTF
NA | 14 | TRBV30 | CAWRIGPGANVLTF
TRBD1 | 14 | TRBV6-5 | CASTTDRQDQPQHF
NA | 13 | TRBV27 | CASSLQGNTEAFF
TRBD1 | 14 | TRBV29-1 | CSVGDRVLTYTQYF
TRBD1 | 18 | TRBV2 | CASTLLVNRGRTNEKLFF
NA | 15 | TRBV29-1 | CSVGQGGPGANVLTF
TRBD1 | 18 | TRBV2 | CASSGITSGTGDLYGYTF
NA | 15 | TRBV4-3 | CASSQDFQLNYGYTF
TRBD2 | 14 | TRBV29-1 | CSVERLAGGYEQFF
NA | 13 | TRBV30 | CAWTAGRNTEAFF
NA | 15 | TRBV5-1 | CASSLEGFANQPQHF
TRBD2 | 15 | TRBV5-6 | CASSRGTSDTDTQYF
NA | 10 | TRBV29-1 | CSVDSGELFF
NA | 14 | TRBV9 | CASSVSLPTDTQYF
NA | 12 | TRBV30 | CASNRDVLEAFF
NA | 13 | TRBV13 | CASSPQSNYGYTF
TRBD2 | 14 | TRBV11-2 | CASSPVGRADTQYF
NA | 15 | TRBV5-8 | CASSLRWGYLQPQHF
NA | 13 | TRBV15 | CATSRERMAEQFF
NA | 13 | TRBV29-1 | CSATFLGTYGYTF
NA | 14 | TRBV27 | CASSLNSLTYGYTF
NA | 13 | TRBV5-1 | CASSATETYGYTF
NA | 17 | TRBV19 | CASTGRARGDGNQPQHF
NA | 13 | TRBV4-3 | CASSQVGEETQYF
TRBD1 | 18 | TRBV7-6 | CASSSFRFGTGARHEQFF
NA | 15 | TRBV7-2 | CASSLAGGPKNIQYF
NA | 16 | TRBV29-1 | CSVDGLRTDYNYGYTF
TRBD1 | 13 | TRBV6-1 | CASTGTANTEAFF
NA | 12 | TRBV10-3 | CAISPTTDTQYF
NA | 12 | TRBV10-2 | CASSPTNTEAFF
TRBD1 | 17 | TRBV4-3 | CASSQGTGGSGANVLTF
NA | 14 | TRBV15 | CATSRDLQGETQYF
TRBD1 | 11 | TRBV19 | CASRTGPEAFF
NA | 15 | TRBV10-3 | CAISEPSRAYNEQFF
TRBD1 | 15 | TRBV27 | CASSLRTGSTDTQYF
TRBD1 | 15 | TRBV15 | CATSRWTGGNYGYTF
TRBD2 | 13 | TRBV29-1 | CSVAHGGTDTQYF
NA | 14 | TRBV11-2 | CASSSTEGNEKLFF
NA | 16 | TRBV7-2 | CASSLGLAGMAWEQYF
NA | 12 | TRBV30 | CAWAKQPGELFF
TRBD2 | 13 | TRBV29-1 | CSVATRLAGDQYF
TRBD1 | 15 | TRBV4-3 | CASSLNRGHVDEQFF
NA | 14 | TRBV7-2 | CASSYNAGNSPLHF
TRBD1 | 13 | TRBV30 | CASSGTGRKTQYF
NA | 15 | TRBV7-2 | CASSPRADYSSPLHF
NA | 16 | TRBV14 | CASSQNPRVNTGELFF
TRBD2 | 17 | TRBV7-3 | CASSPQGSRTSGHEQFF
NA | 12 | TRBV29-1 | CSVSQGLETQYF
TRBD2 | 16 | TRBV7-8 | CASSSRARGGYNEQFF
NA | 13 | TRBV5-6 | CASSLRDNTEAFF
TRBD1 | 14 | TRBV30 | CAWRGQSSHTEAFF